The 24 T cell receptor beta chains given below trace back to one sample, sequenced in a study of identical twins. TCRdb called the 5' RACE reads again in MiXCR, with one record for every CDR3 protein. Of approximately 550,000 distinct CDR3 sequences in the sample, about a fifth are singletons; the top ten hold around 0.5%. This sample was also put to use in a study of yellow fever vaccine responses in identical twins.

The specimen was CD4+ T cells sorted from blood. The receptors derive from a woman under 30 in good health.

This chain's CDR3 is CASTGPLTNTGELFF. In nucleotides, the CDR3 is TGTGCCAGTACAGGCCCATTAACCAACACCGGGGAGCTGTTTTTT. The chain joins TRBV19 to TRBJ2-2, with D uncertain. The CDR3 sequence is 15 residues long. V was shortened by 7 bases and J by 2 bases, with 14 bases between the two germline ends. Per germline, CDR1 LNHDA and CDR2 SQIVND (reference sequence).

This clonotype has just a few counts. The chain carries TRBV20-1 and TRBJ2-1, with 9 bases that match TRBD2. The CDR3 runs to 16 residues. Unmatched junction bases numbered 6, after V lost 1 base and J lost 2 bases. Germline V lookup: CDR1 DFQATT, CDR2 SNEGSKA (reference sequence). CDR3 loop: CSARVRTSETYNEQFF. Here the CDR3 DNA reads TGCAGTGCTAGAGTCCGGACTAGCGAGACCTACAATGAGCAGTTCTTC.

This clonotype was seen more than once but under ten times. The J gene is TRBJ2-5, the V gene TRBV2; D is unresolved. V was shortened by 5 bases and J by 4 bases, with 8 bases between the two germline ends. CDR3 length: 12 amino acids. Germline assignment: CDR1 SNHLY and CDR2 FYNNEI. DNA for the CDR3: TGTGCCAGCAGTTGGCTAGGAGAGACCCAGTACTTC. Protein product: CASSWLGETQYF.

The chain combines TRBV20-1 with TRBJ1-1, with 11 bases that match TRBD1. Germline CDR1 and CDR2: DFQATT and SNEGSKA (reference sequence). The CDR3 runs to 16 residues. Trimming at V came to 0 bases and at J to 6 bases, leaving 9 bases not matched to a gene. The CDR3 sequence is CSAREAKDRGLAEAFF. The CDR3 region has the DNA TGCAGTGCTAGAGAGGCGAAGGACAGGGGGCTGGCTGAAGCTTTCTTT.

The sample holds a few counts of this clonotype. The rearrangement joins TRBV12-3 or TRBV12-4 to TRBJ2-3; perhaps TRBD1 as D (7 bases). The CDR3 extends over 16 amino acids. Trimming cost V 5 bases and J 1 base, with 16 bases left between them. The chain's CDR3 is CASSRLDRVGTDTQYF. As DNA, the CDR3 is TGTGCCAGCAGTCGACTAGACAGGGTAGGCACAGATACGCAGTATTTT.

The chain joins TRBV3-1 to TRBJ2-3; 7 positions match TRBD2. Germline CDR1 and CDR2: LGHDT and YNNKEL (reference sequence). The V gene end was trimmed by 0 bases and the J gene end by 1 base; junction bases not matched to a gene: 16. CDR3 length: 20 residues. DNA for the CDR3: TGTGCCAGCAGCCAAGATTGGGGCGGGGGTAGGTCTAAAGGCACAGATACGCAGTATTTT. This encodes CASSQDWGGGRSKGTDTQYF.

There are many counts of this clonotype. V usage is TRBV5-1 and J usage is TRBJ2-2; perhaps D is TRBD1 or TRBD2 (5 bases each). There are 15 residues in the CDR3. CDR1 is SGHRS, CDR2 YFSETQ, per germline. Trimming stripped 4 bases from V and 4 bases from J, with 14 bases between. The CDR3 loop is CASSRDGASTGELFF. CDR3 nucleotide sequence: TGCGCCAGCAGCAGGGACGGAGCGAGCACCGGGGAGCTGTTTTTT.

The V gene is TRBV25-1, the J gene TRBJ2-3; D unresolved. There are 14 residues in the CDR3. The V gene's germline CDR1 is MGHDK and CDR2 SYGVNS. V lost 1 base and J lost 6, with 11 bases in between. CDR3 sequence (DNA): TGTGCCAGCAGTGAATTAGGGAAAGGGGATACGCAGTATTTT. It yields the protein CASSELGKGDTQYF.

This clonotype appeared many times. V is TRBV4-2 and J is TRBJ1-5; D is possibly TRBD1 (5 bases). The germline V gene encodes CDR1 LGHNA and CDR2 YNFKEQ. V was shortened by 0 bases and J by 6 bases, with 15 bases between the two germline ends. The CDR3 has 16 residues. CDR3: CASSQELEAGGQPQHF. The CDR3 DNA reads as TGTGCCAGCAGCCAAGAACTTGAGGCGGGGGGTCAGCCCCAGCATTTT.

The gene calls are TRBV5-1 and TRBJ1-1, with unresolved D. Trimming stripped 6 bases from V and 0 bases from J, with 12 bases between. Germline V lookup: CDR1 SGHRS, CDR2 YFSETQ. This CDR3 is built from 14 residues. The CDR3 here is CASMHPEMNTEAFF. The DNA of the CDR3 is TGCGCCAGCATGCACCCGGAAATGAACACTGAAGCTTTCTTT.

V gene TRBV10-2 combines with J gene TRBJ2-1; TRBD2 is a possible D gene (6 bases). The V end lost 6 bases, the J end lost 3 bases, and 9 bases lay between the germline ends. The length of the CDR3 is 13 residues. CDR1 is WSHSY and CDR2 is SAAADI in the germline V gene. The DNA for the CDR3 is TGCGCCAGCAGGGCGGGAATCTACAATGAGCAGTTCTTC. This translates into CASRAGIYNEQFF.

This clonotype has only a few counts. The V gene is TRBV18, the J gene TRBJ1-1; D uncertain. Per germline, CDR1 KGHSH and CDR2 LQKENI. Trimming left V 3 bases short and J 4 bases short, with 15 bases between. The CDR3 consists of 15 residues. In nucleotides, the CDR3 is TGTGCCAGCTCACCCGGCGGGCGGGTCGGCACTGAAGCTTTCTTT. It specifies CASSPGGRVGTEAFF.

The chain employs TRBV7-2 and TRBJ2-1, with a tentative D call TRBD1 (6 bases). This CDR3 spans 12 amino acids. CDR1 and CDR2 (germline): SGHTA, FQGNSA. Trimming took 4 bases from V and 9 from J, leaving 10 bases between them. The CDR3 region has the DNA TGTGCCAGCAGCTGGACAGTCGGTGAGCAGTTCTTC. Translated, it gives CASSWTVGEQFF.

The chain carries TRBV5-1 and TRBJ2-3; 9 bases agree with TRBD2. Losses at the gene ends were 0 bases for V and 0 bases for J; bases not matched to a gene: 11. CDR3 length equals 19 residues. CDR1 and CDR2 from the germline V gene are SGHRS and YFSETQ. For the CDR3, the DNA is TGCGCCAGCAGCTTGGTTGCTAGCGGGGTTTCGTCTAGCACAGATACGCAGTATTTT. Its protein product is CASSLVASGVSSSTDTQYF.

This clonotype was picked up a small number of times. CDR3 DNA sequence: TGTGCCAGCAGTCTCCAAACTGGCTACACCTTC. Translation gives CASSLQTGYTF. The gene calls are TRBV12-3 or TRBV12-4 and TRBJ1-2; D is ambiguous. V lost 5 bases and J 7 bases, leaving 8 bases between the germline ends. The CDR3 has 11 amino acids.

This clonotype was observed a few times. V is TRBV7-7 and J is TRBJ1-1; 9 positions match TRBD1. V trimming: 5 bases; J trimming: 7 bases; junction bases outside the gene matches: 23. CDR1 is SSHAT and CDR2 is FNYEAQ in the germline V gene (reference sequence). This CDR3 has 19 residues. CDR3 DNA sequence: TGTGCCAGCAGCCCCTCCTTACGACTAGGGACAGGGTCCGTGGATGAAGCTTTCTTT. It is translated as CASSPSLRLGTGSVDEAFF.

The chain couples TRBV14 to TRBJ2-5; 9 positions agree with TRBD2. J was trimmed by 2 bases and V by 4 bases; bases with no gene match: 8. Germline V gene sequence: CDR1 SGHDN, CDR2 FVKESK. The CDR3 consists of 16 residues. The DNA for the CDR3 is TGTGCCAGCAGCCCACTAGCGGGCCTTATACAAGAGACCCAGTACTTC. This gives the protein CASSPLAGLIQETQYF.

The gene calls are TRBV29-1 and TRBJ2-1; TRBD2 matches 12 bases. The CDR3 consists of 19 residues. After removal of 4 bases from V and 5 bases from J, the junction contained 18 bases not matched to a gene. Germline V gives CDR1 SQVTM, CDR2 ANQGSEA. The CDR3 protein is CSVGSLAGGRRIPNNEQFF. The CDR3, as DNA: TGCAGCGTTGGGAGCCTAGCGGGGGGGCGGAGGATCCCCAACAATGAGCAGTTCTTC.

The J gene is TRBJ2-5, the V gene TRBV20-1, with 8 bases lining up with TRBD2. The V gene's germline CDR1 is DFQATT and CDR2 SNEGSKA (reference sequence). The CDR3 has 14 residues. Trimming took 6 bases from V and 4 from J; bases not matched to a gene: 10. DNA of the CDR3: TGCAGTGCGGTCTCGGGACTAGGGGGAGAGACCCAGTACTTC. Its protein is CSAVSGLGGETQYF.

The chain has TRBV5-5 and TRBJ2-6; maybe TRBD2 (6 bases). Trimming shortened V by 5 bases and J by 0 bases, and 15 bases separated the two germline ends. Germline lookup yields CDR1 SGHKS and CDR2 YYEKEE (reference sequence). The CDR3 has 17 amino acids. CDR3 in amino acids: CASSRGLPGSGANVLTF. The CDR3, as DNA: TGTGCCAGCAGTCGGGGACTTCCAGGCTCTGGGGCCAACGTCCTGACTTTC.

The CDR3 spells CASSQARDRGYNEQFF. The CDR3 nucleotides read TGTGCCAGCAGCCAGGCCCGGGACAGGGGATACAATGAGCAGTTCTTC. The chain links TRBV14 to TRBJ2-1, with 10 bases matching TRBD1. Germline-derived CDR1 and CDR2 are SGHDN and FVKESK. Losses at the gene ends were 3 bases for V and 4 bases for J; bases not matched to a gene: 6. The CDR3 runs to 16 residues.

This chain joins TRBV12-3 or TRBV12-4 and TRBJ1-5; D ambiguous. The CDR3 covers 13 residues. V lost 8 bases, J lost 0 bases, and 8 bases lay in between. CDR3 coding DNA: TGTGCCAGCGGAAGACGTAGCAATCAGCCCCAGCATTTT. Its protein is CASGRRSNQPQHF.

V gene TRBV28 combines with J gene TRBJ1-2; possible D gene TRBD1, 5 bases. CDR1 and CDR2 from the germline V gene are MDHEN and SYDVKM. The V gene lost 6 bases and the J gene lost 5 bases, with 10 bases spanning the gap. The CDR3 spans 12 residues. This CDR3 reads CASSRGGYGYTF. In nucleotides, the CDR3 is TGTGCCAGCAGCCGGGGCGGTTATGGCTACACCTTC.

This clonotype is medium-sized by share. This sequence joins TRBV2 and TRBJ1-6; no clear D gene. Germline loops: CDR1 SNHLY, CDR2 FYNNEI. Trimming took off 7 bases at V and 7 bases at J, with 5 bases between the two ends. The CDR3 totals 11 residues. In DNA, the CDR3 is TGTGCCAGCACTGGGAATTCACCCCTCCACTTT. This gives the protein CASTGNSPLHF.